This T cell receptor beta chain was documented in a study of T cell responses to AZD1222 COVID-19 vaccine. Overall study findings and caveats: An increase in Spike-specific TCR breadth and depth was observed after two AZD1222 doses. Unmutated variant regions reportedly attract nearly half of all spike-specific TCRs. The study identified only 6 or 7 AZD1222 recipients as seropositive at baseline.

Only in-frame clones appear in the TCRdb table, and some are missing; sequencing was by immunoSEQ multiplex PCR. The sample records approximately 150,000 clones, 80% to 90% being singletons. With regard to this clone: No antigen is known for it.

The material sequenced was peripheral blood, taken on day 0 of AZD1222 vaccination. The TCR comes from an adult in good health.

The chain's CDR3 is CASSLEGLGVREQYF. In nucleotides, the CDR3 is TGTGCCAGCAGCTTGGAGGGACTAGGGGTGAGGGAGCAGTACTTC. The chain carries TRBV5-4 and TRBJ2-7, with 8 bases aligning to TRBD2. CDR1 is SGHNT, CDR2 YYREEE, per germline (reference sequence). The CDR3 runs to 15 residues. Losses at the gene ends were 0 bases for V and 7 bases for J; bases not matched to a gene: 9.